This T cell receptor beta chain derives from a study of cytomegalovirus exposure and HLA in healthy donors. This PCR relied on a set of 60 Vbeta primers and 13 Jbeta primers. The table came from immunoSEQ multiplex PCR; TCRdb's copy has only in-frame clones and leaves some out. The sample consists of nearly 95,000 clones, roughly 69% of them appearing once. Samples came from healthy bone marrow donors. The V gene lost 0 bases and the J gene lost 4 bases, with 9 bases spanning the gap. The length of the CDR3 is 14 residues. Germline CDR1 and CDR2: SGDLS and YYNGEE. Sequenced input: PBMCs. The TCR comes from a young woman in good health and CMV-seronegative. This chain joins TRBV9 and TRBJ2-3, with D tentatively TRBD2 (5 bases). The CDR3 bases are TGTGCCAGCAGCGTAGACGGGAAGCCAGATACGCAGTATTTT. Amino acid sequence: CASSVDGKPDTQYF.